This entry lists 14 T cell receptor beta chains sequenced from one sample in a study of blood T cell repertoires in COVID-19. Sequenced by immunoSEQ multiplex PCR; TCRdb stores in-frame clones only, minus some. The data show about 320,000 clones, with over 85% seen just once and around 2.5% held by the top ten. The sample comprised PBMCs or T cells enriched from blood (not recorded which). These receptors were obtained from a man aged 60 to 69 who had recovered from COVID-19.

This clone is a singleton in its sample. The V and J genes are TRBV5-6 and TRBJ1-1; D ambiguous. Deletions cut 1 base from V and 2 bases from J, with 12 bases between. CDR1 is SGHDT and CDR2 is YYEEEE in the germline V gene. CDR3 length: 15 amino acids. This chain's CDR3 is CASSLYLGVNTEAFF. CDR3 nucleotide sequence: TGTGCCAGCAGCTTGTATCTCGGGGTTAACACTGAAGCTTTCTTT.

A word on this clone: The junction departs from the called germline gene at one end, perhaps through a read error. The V call is TRBV5-6, the J call TRBJ1-2; tentatively, D is TRBD1 (5 bases). CDR3 size: 11 residues. CDR1 SGHDT and CDR2 YYEEEE come from the germline V gene. The CDR3, as DNA: TGTGCCAGCAGCTTGGGGACACTTTCTTTATTC. It specifies CASSLGTLSLF.

Ten or more counts support this clone. The chain employs TRBV3-1 (or the pseudogene TRBV3-2) and TRBJ2-7; 7 bases fit TRBD1. V shed 3 bases and J 1 base; nucleotides not matched to a gene: 18. Germline assignment: CDR1 LGHDT and CDR2 YNNKEL (reference sequence). This CDR3 has 19 amino acids. DNA of the CDR3: TGTGCCAGCAGCCAGCCGGTACTTCTGGGACAGCTCTTTTCCTACGAGCAGTACTTC. It yields the protein CASSQPVLLGQLFSYEQYF.

The chain joins TRBV9 to TRBJ2-1, with TRBD1 matching 8 bases. V was pared by 4 bases and J by 8 bases, with 5 bases of the junction left unmatched. This CDR3 spans 13 amino acids. Germline V gene lookup returns CDR1 SGDLS and CDR2 YYNGEE. Here the CDR3 DNA reads TGTGCCAGCAGCAGACAGGGGTCCCATGAGCAGTTCTTC. As protein: CASSRQGSHEQFF.

This chain links TRBV9 with TRBJ1-1; D may be TRBD1 (6 bases). The germline V and J ends were trimmed by 0 bases and 0 bases, with 30 bases remaining between them. Germline V gene data show CDR1 as SGDLS and CDR2 as YYNGEE. CDR3 length: 22 residues. This CDR3 is CASSVVSGALSITFPMNTEAFF. CDR3 DNA: TGTGCCAGCAGCGTAGTGTCAGGGGCTCTATCTATCACATTCCCTATGAACACTGAAGCTTTCTTT.

The genes are TRBV11-2 and TRBJ2-5; 7 bases align to TRBD1. The CDR3 runs to 16 residues. Trimming at V came to 6 bases and at J to 5 bases, leaving 15 bases not matched to a gene. Germline V CDR1 and CDR2: SGHAT, FQNNGV. The CDR3 protein is CASRLGKGQRDETQYF. The DNA of the CDR3 is TGTGCCAGCAGGTTGGGGAAGGGACAGAGGGACGAGACCCAGTACTTC.

This clone has only one observation. The V call is TRBV7-2, the J call TRBJ2-2; 8 nucleotides align to TRBD2. The junction had 1 base not matched to a gene; V was cut back by 1 base and J by 0 bases. Germline V CDR1 and CDR2: SGHTA, FQGNSA. The CDR3 consists of 16 residues. CDR3 nucleotide sequence: TGTGCCAGCAGCTTAGGTAGCGGGGCGAACACCGGGGAGCTGTTTTTT. Translated: CASSLGSGANTGELFF.

The gene calls are TRBV7-9 and TRBJ2-7, with unresolved D. Germline V gives CDR1 SEHNR, CDR2 FQNEAQ (reference sequence). This CDR3 has 14 amino acids. The V gene lost 6 bases and the J gene lost 0 bases, with 12 bases spanning the gap. Written as DNA, the CDR3 is TGTGCCAGCAGGTCTGAGGATTTCTCCTACGAGCAGTACTTC. This gives the protein CASRSEDFSYEQYF.

The chain joins TRBV4-1 to TRBJ2-3; no reliable D call. The CDR3 spans 15 residues. Trimming cost V 1 base and J 0 bases, with 8 bases left between them. Germline V gene sequence: CDR1 MGHRA, CDR2 YSYEKL. The CDR3 is CASSQVTSSTDTQYF. Written as DNA, the CDR3 is TGCGCCAGCAGCCAAGTAACCAGTAGCACAGATACGCAGTATTTT.

On this clone: The germline gene is not matched at one end of the junction; a read error may be the cause. This chain links TRBV7-3 with TRBJ1-2; 10 bases map to TRBD1. CDR1 and CDR2 from the germline V gene are SGHTA and FQGTGA. There are 19 residues in the CDR3. CDR3 in DNA: TGTGCCAGCAGCCTAACGACAGGGGGCGGCCCAGGTGCTAACTATGGCTACACCTTC. It translates to CASSLTTGGGPGANYGYTF.

This rearrangement joins TRBV6-6 to TRBJ1-2; TRBD1 matches 8 bases. V dropped 6 bases and J dropped 5; count of bases not matched to a gene: 5. Germline lookup yields CDR1 MNHNY and CDR2 SVGAGI (reference sequence). The CDR3 covers 13 residues. The CDR3 region is CASSRGHRYGYTF. The CDR3 nucleotides read TGTGCCAGCAGCAGGGGGCACCGGTATGGCTACACCTTC.

The V call is TRBV18, the J call TRBJ2-3; 7 nucleotides agree with TRBD2. This CDR3 contains 14 residues. From germline, CDR1 is KGHSH and CDR2 LQKENI. V shed 6 bases, J shed 1 base, and the junction held 4 bases outside the gene matches. CDR3 in amino acids: CASSPGGGTDTQYF. The CDR3 DNA reads TGTGCCAGCTCCCCGGGGGGTGGCACAGATACGCAGTATTTT. Complete variable domain (other parts from reference TRBV18 and TRBJ2-3): NAGVMQNPRHLVRRRGQEARLRCSPMKGHSHVYWYRQLPEEGLKFMVYLQKENIIDESGMPKERFSAEFPKEGPSILRIQQVVRGDSAAYFCASSPGGGTDTQYFGPGTRLTVL.

The gene calls are TRBV10-1 and TRBJ2-3; TRBD2 matches at 8 bases. With V trimmed by 6 bases and J by 1 base, 9 bases remained unmatched. The CDR3 sequence is 16 residues long. The germline CDR1 and CDR2 sequences are WNHNN and SYGVQD (reference sequence). This CDR3 reads CASSSGGGVGTDTQYF. The CDR3 region has the DNA TGCGCCAGCAGCTCGGGGGGGGGCGTCGGCACAGATACGCAGTATTTT.

V and J are TRBV11-3 and TRBJ2-5; tentative D call: TRBD1 (6 bases). The CDR3 has 19 residues. Germline CDR1 and CDR2: SGHNT and YENEEA. Trimming took 1 base from V and 2 from J, leaving 23 bases between them. In DNA form, the CDR3 reads TGTGCCAGCAGCTTAGGGAGCCAGTCCTGGACAGACCTGCAAGAGACCCAGTACTTC. Its translation is CASSLGSQSWTDLQETQYF.